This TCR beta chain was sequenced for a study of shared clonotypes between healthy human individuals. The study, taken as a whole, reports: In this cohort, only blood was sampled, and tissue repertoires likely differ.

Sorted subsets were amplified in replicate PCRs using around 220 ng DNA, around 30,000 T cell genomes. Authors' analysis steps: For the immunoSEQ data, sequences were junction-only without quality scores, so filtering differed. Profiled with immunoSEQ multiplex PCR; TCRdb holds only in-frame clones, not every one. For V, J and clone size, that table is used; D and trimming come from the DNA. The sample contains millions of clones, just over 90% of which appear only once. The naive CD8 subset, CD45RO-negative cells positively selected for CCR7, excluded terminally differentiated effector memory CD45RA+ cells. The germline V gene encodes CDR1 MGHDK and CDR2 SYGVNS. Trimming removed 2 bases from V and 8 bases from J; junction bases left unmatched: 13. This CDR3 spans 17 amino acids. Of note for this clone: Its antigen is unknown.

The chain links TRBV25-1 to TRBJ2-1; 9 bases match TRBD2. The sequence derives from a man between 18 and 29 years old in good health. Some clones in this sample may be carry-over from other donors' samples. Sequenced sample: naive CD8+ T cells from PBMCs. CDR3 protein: CASSEHAGGPGVDEQFF. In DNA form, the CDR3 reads TGTGCCAGCAGTGAACATGCGGGAGGGCCGGGGGTGGATGAGCAGTTCTTC.